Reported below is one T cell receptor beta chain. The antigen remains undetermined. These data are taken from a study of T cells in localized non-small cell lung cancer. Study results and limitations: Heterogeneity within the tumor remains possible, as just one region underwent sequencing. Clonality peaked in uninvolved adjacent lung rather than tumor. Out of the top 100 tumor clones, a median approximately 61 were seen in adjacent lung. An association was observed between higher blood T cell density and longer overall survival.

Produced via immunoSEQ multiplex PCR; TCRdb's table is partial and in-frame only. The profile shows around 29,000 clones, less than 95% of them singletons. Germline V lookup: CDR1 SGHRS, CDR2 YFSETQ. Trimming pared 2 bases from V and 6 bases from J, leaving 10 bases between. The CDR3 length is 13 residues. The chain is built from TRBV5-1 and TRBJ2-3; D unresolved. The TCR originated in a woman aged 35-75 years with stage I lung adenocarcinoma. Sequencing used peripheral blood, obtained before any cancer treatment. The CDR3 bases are TGCGCCAGCAGCTTAGAAGGGCGGGATACGCAGTATTTT. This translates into CASSLEGRDTQYF.